Given below is one T cell receptor beta chain in context. This record comes from a study of blood T cell repertoires in COVID-19. TCRdb's copy holds only in-frame clones and misses some; the assay was immunoSEQ multiplex PCR. The sample has more than 75,000 clones, 88% seen once; the top ten hold roughly 7.4%. Per germline, CDR1 MNHNS and CDR2 SASEGT. V was pared by 2 bases and J by 6 bases, with 11 bases between. This CDR3 is built from 14 residues. The sequenced material came from peripheral blood. This TCR was recovered from an older woman with acute or convalescent COVID-19. This chain joins TRBV6-1 and TRBJ1-5, with D uncertain. CDR3 DNA: TGTGCCAGCAGTGAAAGCAGTGCGGCTCAGCCCCAGCATTTT. This encodes CASSESSAAQPQHF.